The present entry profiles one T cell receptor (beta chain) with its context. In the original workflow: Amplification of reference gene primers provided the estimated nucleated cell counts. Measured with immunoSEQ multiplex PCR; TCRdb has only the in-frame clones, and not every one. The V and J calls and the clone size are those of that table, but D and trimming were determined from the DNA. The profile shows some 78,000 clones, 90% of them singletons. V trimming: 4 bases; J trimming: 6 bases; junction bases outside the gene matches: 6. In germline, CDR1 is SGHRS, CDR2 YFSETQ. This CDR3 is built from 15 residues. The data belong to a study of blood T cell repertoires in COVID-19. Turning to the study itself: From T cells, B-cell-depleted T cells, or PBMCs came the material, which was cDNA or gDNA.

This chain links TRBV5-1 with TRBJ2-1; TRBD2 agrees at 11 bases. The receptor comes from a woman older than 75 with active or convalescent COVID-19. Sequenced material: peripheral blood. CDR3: CASSPGTSGFNEQFF. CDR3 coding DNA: TGCGCCAGCAGCCCGGGGACTAGCGGTTTCAATGAGCAGTTCTTC. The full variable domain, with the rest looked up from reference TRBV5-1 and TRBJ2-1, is KAGVTQTPRYLIKTRGQQVTLSCSPISGHRSVSWYQQTPGQGLQFLFEYFSETQRNKGNFPGRFSGRQFSNSRSEMNVSTLELGDSALYLCASSPGTSGFNEQFFGPGTRLTVL.